The T cell receptor beta chain described here comes from a study of blood T cell repertoires in COVID-19. Study details: Italy, Spain and the United States were the sources of the convalescent and acute COVID-19 samples. Nucleic acid was either cDNA or gDNA, and it came from T cells, B-cell-depleted T cells, or PBMCs.

Enrollees, about 18 to 95 years old, lived in 24 US areas. The method was immunoSEQ multiplex PCR; TCRdb's version includes in-frame clones alone and lacks a portion of them. The data show 300,000 or so clones, 80% to 90% seen once. This CDR3 is built from 11 residues. The germline V gene encodes CDR1 SNHLY and CDR2 FYNNEI. V was shortened by 6 bases and J by 13 bases, with 13 bases between the two germline ends. This receptor was identified in a woman in her thirties or forties with acute COVID-19. The chain employs TRBV2 and TRBJ2-1; D might be TRBD1 (6 bases). The specimen was PBMCs or T cells enriched from blood (not recorded which). CDR3: CASSQAGEQFF. The CDR3 DNA sequence: TGTGCCAGCAGCCAGGCAGGGGAACAGTTCTTC.